Reported below is one T cell receptor (beta chain). This specimen comes from a study of cytomegalovirus exposure and HLA in healthy donors. V shed 6 bases and J shed 0 bases, with 12 bases lying between them. CDR3 size: 14 residues. Germline-derived CDR1 and CDR2 are LGHNT and FRNRAP. The PCR used 60 Vbeta and 13 Jbeta primers. Profiled with immunoSEQ multiplex PCR; TCRdb holds only in-frame clones, not every one. This sample yields a few hundred thousand clones, of which around 80% are seen a single time; around 0.2% belongs to the top ten. V is TRBV12-5 and J is TRBJ2-7; D unresolved. The sequence was collected from a girl aged 2 to 10 in good health and CMV-seronegative. Sequencing was done on a sample of PBMCs. The DNA for the CDR3 is TGTGCTAGTGGCCCCACATACCGCTCCTACGAGCAGTACTTC. The encoded protein is CASGPTYRSYEQYF.